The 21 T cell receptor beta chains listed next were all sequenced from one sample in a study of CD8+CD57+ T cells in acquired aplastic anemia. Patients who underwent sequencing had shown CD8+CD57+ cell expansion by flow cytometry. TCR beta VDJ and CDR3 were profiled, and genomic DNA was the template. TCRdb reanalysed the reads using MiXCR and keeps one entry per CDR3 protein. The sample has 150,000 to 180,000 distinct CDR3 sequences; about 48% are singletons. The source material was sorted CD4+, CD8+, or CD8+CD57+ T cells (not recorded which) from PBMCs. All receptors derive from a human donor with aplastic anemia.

CDR3 in amino acids: CSFGQGGYGYTF. CDR3 in DNA: TGCAGTTTCGGACAGGGCGGATATGGCTACACCTTC. V is TRBV20-1 and J is TRBJ1-2, with TRBD1 matching over 8 bases. V trimming: 8 bases; J trimming: 5 bases; junction bases outside the gene matches: 7. This CDR3 contains 12 residues. The germline CDR1 and CDR2 sequences are DFQATT and SNEGSKA (reference sequence).

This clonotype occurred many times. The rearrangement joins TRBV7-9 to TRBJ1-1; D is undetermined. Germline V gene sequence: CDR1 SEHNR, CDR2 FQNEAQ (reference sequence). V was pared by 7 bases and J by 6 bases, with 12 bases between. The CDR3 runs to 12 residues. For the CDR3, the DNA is TGTGCCAGCACTTTGGCGGGTGCTGAAGCTTTCTTT. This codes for CASTLAGAEAFF.

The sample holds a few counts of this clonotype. The CDR3 DNA is TGTGCCACCAGCAAAGGGGGGCAGGATTCACCCCTCCACTTT. Amino acids: CATSKGGQDSPLHF. The chain carries TRBV15 and TRBJ1-6; the D gene is possibly TRBD1 (6 bases). Germline CDR1 LNHNV, CDR2 YYDKDF (reference sequence). V was cut by 4 bases and J by 8 bases, with 12 bases left in between. CDR3 size: 14 residues.

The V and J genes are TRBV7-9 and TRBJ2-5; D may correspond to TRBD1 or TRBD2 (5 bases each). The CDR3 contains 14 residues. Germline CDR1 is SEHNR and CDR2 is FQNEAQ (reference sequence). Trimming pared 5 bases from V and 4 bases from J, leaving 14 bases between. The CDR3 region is CASSVATGGETQYF. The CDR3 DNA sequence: TGTGCCAGCAGCGTCGCGACTGGGGGAGAGACCCAGTACTTC.

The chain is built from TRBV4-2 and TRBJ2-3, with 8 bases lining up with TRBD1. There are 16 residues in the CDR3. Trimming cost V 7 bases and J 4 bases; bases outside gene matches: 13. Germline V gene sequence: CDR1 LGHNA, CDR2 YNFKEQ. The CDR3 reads CASIKDRENRPDTQYF. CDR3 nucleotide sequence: TGTGCCAGCATTAAGGACAGGGAGAATCGGCCAGATACGCAGTATTTT.

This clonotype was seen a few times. CDR3 bases: TGTGCCACCAGCAGAGATTCCCGGGCAGGTGGGTACGAGCAGTACTTC. This codes for CATSRDSRAGGYEQYF. The J gene is TRBJ2-7, the V gene TRBV15; D unresolved. CDR1 and CDR2 from the germline V gene are LNHNV and YYDKDF (reference sequence). The CDR3 is 16 amino acids. V was shortened by 0 bases and J by 4 bases, with 16 bases between the two germline ends.

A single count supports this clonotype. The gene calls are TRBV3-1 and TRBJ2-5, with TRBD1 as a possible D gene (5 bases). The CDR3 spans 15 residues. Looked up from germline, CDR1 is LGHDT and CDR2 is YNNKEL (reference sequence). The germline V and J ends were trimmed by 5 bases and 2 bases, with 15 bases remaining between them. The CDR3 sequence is CASSEAGFWQETQYF. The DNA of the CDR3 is TGTGCCAGCAGCGAAGCAGGGTTTTGGCAAGAGACCCAGTACTTC.

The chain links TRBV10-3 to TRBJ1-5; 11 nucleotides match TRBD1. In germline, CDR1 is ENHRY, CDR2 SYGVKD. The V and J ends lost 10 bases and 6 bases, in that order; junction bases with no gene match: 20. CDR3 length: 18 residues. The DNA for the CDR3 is TGTGCCAGCACCGTAGGACAGGGGGCAATTGATGGTCGTCAGCCCCAGCATTTT. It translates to CASTVGQGAIDGRQPQHF.

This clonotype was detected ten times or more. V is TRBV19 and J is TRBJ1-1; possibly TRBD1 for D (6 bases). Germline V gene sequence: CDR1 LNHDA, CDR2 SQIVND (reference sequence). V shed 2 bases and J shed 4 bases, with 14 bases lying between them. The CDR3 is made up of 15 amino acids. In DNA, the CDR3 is TGTGCCAGTAGTATATTATCGGGGGGCGTCACTGAAGCTTTCTTT. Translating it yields CASSILSGGVTEAFF.

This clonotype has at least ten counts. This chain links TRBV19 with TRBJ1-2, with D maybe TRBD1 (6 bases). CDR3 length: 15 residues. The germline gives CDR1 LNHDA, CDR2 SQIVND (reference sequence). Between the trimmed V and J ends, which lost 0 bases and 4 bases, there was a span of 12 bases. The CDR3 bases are TGTGCCAGTAGTATAGATCTATGGGACATCTATGGCTACACCTTC. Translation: CASSIDLWDIYGYTF.

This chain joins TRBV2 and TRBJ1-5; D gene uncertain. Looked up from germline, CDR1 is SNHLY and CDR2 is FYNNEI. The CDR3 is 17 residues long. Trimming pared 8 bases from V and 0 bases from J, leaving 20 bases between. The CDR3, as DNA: TGTGCCAGCCCCACTGTGCCTTTCCGGGATAGCAATCAGCCCCAGCATTTT. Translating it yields CASPTVPFRDSNQPQHF.

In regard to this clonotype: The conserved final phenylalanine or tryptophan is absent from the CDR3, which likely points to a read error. The CDR3 reads CASSPRTFSLDEQFL. CDR3 nucleotides: TGTGCCAGTAGTCCAAGAACGTTTTCTTTAGATGAGCAGTTCCTC. V gene TRBV6-1 combines with J gene TRBJ2-1; no definite D call. Trimming stripped 9 bases from V and 8 bases from J, with 23 bases between. Germline V gene sequence: CDR1 MNHNS, CDR2 SASEGT. This CDR3 has 15 amino acids.

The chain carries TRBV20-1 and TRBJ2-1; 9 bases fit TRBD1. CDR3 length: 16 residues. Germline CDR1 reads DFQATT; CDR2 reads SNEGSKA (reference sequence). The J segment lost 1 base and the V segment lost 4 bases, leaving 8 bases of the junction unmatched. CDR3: CSAKGTGFGSYNEQFF. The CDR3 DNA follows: TGCAGTGCTAAGGGGACAGGGTTCGGATCCTACAATGAGCAGTTCTTC.

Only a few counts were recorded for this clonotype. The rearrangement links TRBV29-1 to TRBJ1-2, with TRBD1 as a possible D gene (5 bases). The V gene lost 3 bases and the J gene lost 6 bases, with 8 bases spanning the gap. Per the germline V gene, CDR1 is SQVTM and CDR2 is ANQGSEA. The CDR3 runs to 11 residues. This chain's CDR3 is CSVDGGNGYTF. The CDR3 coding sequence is TGCAGCGTTGACGGGGGAAATGGCTACACCTTC. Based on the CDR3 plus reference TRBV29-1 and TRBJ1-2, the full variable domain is SAVISQKPSRDICQRGTSLTIQCQVDSQVTMMFWYRQQPGQSLTLIATANQGSEATYESGFVIDKFPISRPNLTFSTLTVSNMSPEDSSIYLCSVDGGNGYTFGSGTRLTVV.

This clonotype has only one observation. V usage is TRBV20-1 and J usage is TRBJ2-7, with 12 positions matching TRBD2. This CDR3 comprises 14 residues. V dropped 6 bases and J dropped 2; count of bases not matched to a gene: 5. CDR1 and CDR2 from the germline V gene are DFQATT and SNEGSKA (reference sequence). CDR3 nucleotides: TGCAGTGCCGCCGGACTAGCGGGGACCTACGAGCAGTACTTC. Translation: CSAAGLAGTYEQYF.

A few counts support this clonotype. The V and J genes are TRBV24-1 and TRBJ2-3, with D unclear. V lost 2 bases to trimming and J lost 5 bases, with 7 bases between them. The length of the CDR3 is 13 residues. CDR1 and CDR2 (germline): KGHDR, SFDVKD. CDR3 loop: CATSDSEEDTQYF. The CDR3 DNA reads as TGTGCCACCAGTGATTCCGAGGAAGATACGCAGTATTTT.

The CDR3 sequence is CSVEEYRGYGYTF. For the CDR3, the DNA is TGCAGCGTTGAAGAATACAGGGGCTATGGCTACACCTTC. The chain links TRBV29-1 to TRBJ1-2; TRBD1 matches 7 bases. Germline-derived CDR1 and CDR2 are SQVTM and ANQGSEA. The CDR3 runs 13 residues. J gave up 4 bases and V 0 bases, and 2 bases lay outside the gene matches.

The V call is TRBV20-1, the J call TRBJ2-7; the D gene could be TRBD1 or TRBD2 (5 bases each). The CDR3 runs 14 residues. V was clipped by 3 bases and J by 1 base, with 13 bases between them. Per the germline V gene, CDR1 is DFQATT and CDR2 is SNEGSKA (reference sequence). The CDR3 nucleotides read TGCAGTGCTAGGGACTTGGGGGATTCCTACGAGCAGTACTTC. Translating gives CSARDLGDSYEQYF.

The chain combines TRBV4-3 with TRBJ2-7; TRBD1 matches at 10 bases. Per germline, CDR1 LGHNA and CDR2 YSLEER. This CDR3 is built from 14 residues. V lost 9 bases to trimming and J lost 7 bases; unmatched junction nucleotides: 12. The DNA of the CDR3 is TGCGCCAGTGCGGAGGGACAGGGGTTCGTAGAGCAGTACTTC. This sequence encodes CASAEGQGFVEQYF.

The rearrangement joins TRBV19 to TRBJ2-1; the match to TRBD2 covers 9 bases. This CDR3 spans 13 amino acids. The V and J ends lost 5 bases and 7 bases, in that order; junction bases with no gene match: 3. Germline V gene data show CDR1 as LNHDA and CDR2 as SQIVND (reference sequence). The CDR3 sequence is CASSAGGPNEQFF. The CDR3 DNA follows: TGTGCCAGTAGTGCGGGGGGGCCTAATGAGCAGTTCTTC.

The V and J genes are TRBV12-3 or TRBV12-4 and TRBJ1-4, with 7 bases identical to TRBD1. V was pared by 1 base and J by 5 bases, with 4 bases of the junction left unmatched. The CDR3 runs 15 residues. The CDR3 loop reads CASSLGDRENEKLFF. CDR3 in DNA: TGTGCCAGCAGTTTAGGTGACAGGGAAAATGAAAAACTGTTTTTT.